Following are 27 T cell receptor beta chains from one sample sequenced in a study of graft-versus-host responses after intestinal transplantation. Generated by immunoSEQ multiplex PCR, the TCRdb table keeps only in-frame clones and is missing some. The sample yields around 13,000 clones, approximately 93% seen once. The input for sequencing was PBMCs, taken roughly 1,100 days after intestinal transplantation. The receptors come from a human patient who received an intestinal transplant, so some T cells may come from the graft donor.

About this clone: An end of the junction differs from the germline gene, which may be a read error. This chain joins TRBV6-1 and TRBJ2-4; D is perhaps TRBD2 (5 bases). The CDR3 runs 15 residues. From germline, CDR1 is MNHNS and CDR2 SASEGT. For the CDR3, the DNA is TGTGCCCGCAGTTCACGGCAGGCGGGCAAAAACATTCAGTACTTC. Amino acids: CARSSRQAGKNIQYF.

This clone was detected only once. The chain recombines TRBV10-3 with TRBJ1-1; D not certain. The CDR3 is 12 amino acids. Trimming stripped 6 bases from V and 5 bases from J, with 10 bases between. The germline V gene encodes CDR1 ENHRY and CDR2 SYGVKD. The CDR3 loop is CAISWDGTEAFF. The DNA of the CDR3 is TGTGCCATCAGCTGGGATGGGACTGAAGCTTTCTTT.

The chain has TRBV7-3 and TRBJ1-2; D is undetermined. This CDR3 has 14 amino acids. V lost 5 bases to trimming and J lost 0 bases, with 10 bases between them. Germline assignment: CDR1 SGHTA and CDR2 FQGTGA. The CDR3 here is CASSAARSNYGYTF. The CDR3 DNA reads as TGTGCCAGCAGCGCGGCGAGATCTAACTATGGCTACACCTTC.

The V call is TRBV6-6, the J call TRBJ1-2; D is possibly TRBD1 (5 bases). The V gene's germline CDR1 is MNHNY and CDR2 SVGAGI (reference sequence). The CDR3 is 13 amino acids. With 5 bases removed from V and 2 bases from J, the gap between germline ends came to 9 bases. The CDR3 spells CASSPRGNYGYTF. CDR3 nucleotides: TGTGCCAGCAGTCCTCGGGGCAACTATGGCTACACCTTC.

The J gene is TRBJ2-1, the V gene TRBV10-3; TRBD1 agrees at 8 bases. The CDR3 sequence is 14 residues long. J was trimmed by 7 bases and V by 11 bases; bases with no gene match: 13. Germline V gene sequence: CDR1 ENHRY, CDR2 SYGVKD. CDR3 sequence: CAAGRTGNGNEQFF. The CDR3 DNA is TGTGCCGCGGGCCGGACAGGGAATGGGAATGAGCAGTTCTTC.

The genes are TRBV7-3 and TRBJ1-1; D gene uncertain. CDR1 SGHTA and CDR2 FQGTGA come from the germline V gene. This CDR3 is 15 amino acids long. V was pared by 5 bases and J by 0 bases, with 13 bases between. The CDR3 reads CASSPLWRVNTEAFF. The CDR3 nucleotides read TGTGCCAGCAGCCCCCTTTGGCGGGTGAACACTGAAGCTTTCTTT.

The chain links TRBV6-6 to TRBJ1-2; D unclear. V was shortened by 0 bases and J by 3 bases, with 5 bases between the two germline ends. Germline CDR1 reads MNHNY; CDR2 reads SVGAGI (reference sequence). CDR3 size: 13 residues. CDR3 residues: CASSYSFDYGYTF. CDR3 nucleotide sequence: TGTGCCAGCAGTTACTCGTTCGACTATGGCTACACCTTC.

The chain joins TRBV11-2 to TRBJ1-5, with D maybe TRBD1 (5 bases). CDR3 length equals 17 residues. The V gene's germline CDR1 is SGHAT and CDR2 FQNNGV. Trimming shortened V by 5 bases and J by 0 bases, and 17 bases separated the two germline ends. The CDR3 sequence is CASSPRLGTDSNQPQHF. The CDR3 region has the DNA TGTGCCAGCAGCCCTCGGCTGGGGACGGATAGCAATCAGCCCCAGCATTTT.

This chain uses TRBV7-9 with TRBJ2-7; tentative D call: TRBD1 (6 bases). The CDR3 runs to 15 residues. V lost 4 bases to trimming and J lost 2 bases, with 15 bases between them. The germline V gene encodes CDR1 SEHNR and CDR2 FQNEAQ (reference sequence). Here the CDR3 reads CASSSVVDSTYEQYF. CDR3 nucleotides: TGTGCCAGCAGCTCGGTGGTGGACAGCACCTACGAGCAGTACTTC.

V gene TRBV2 combines with J gene TRBJ1-1, with TRBD1 as a possible D gene (6 bases). V lost 2 bases and J lost 4, with 17 bases in between. This CDR3 contains 16 residues. Germline V lookup: CDR1 SNHLY, CDR2 FYNNEI. The CDR3 bases are TGTGCCAGCAGTGAACCCCGAGCGGGGGGCGGCACTGAAGCTTTCTTT. Its translation is CASSEPRAGGGTEAFF.

The V gene is TRBV9, the J gene TRBJ2-7; 8 bases align to TRBD1. CDR3 length equals 18 residues. Germline CDR1 SGDLS, CDR2 YYNGEE. V shed 0 bases and J 3 bases; nucleotides not matched to a gene: 14. The CDR3 nucleotides read TGTGCCAGCAGCGTAGCCCCCTTGACAGGGGACCGAATCTACGAGCAGTACTTC. This sequence encodes CASSVAPLTGDRIYEQYF.

The J gene is TRBJ1-1, the V gene TRBV15; 7 bases fit TRBD1. Per the germline V gene, CDR1 is LNHNV and CDR2 is YYDKDF (reference sequence). The CDR3 runs to 14 residues. V was clipped by 1 base and J by 2 bases; unmatched bases: 1. The CDR3 spells CATSRGDSNTEAFF. The CDR3 DNA reads TGTGCCACCAGCAGAGGGGACAGCAACACTGAAGCTTTCTTT.

Here the CDR3 DNA reads TGTGCCTCCGGACGGCCTGAAGCTTTCTTT. It specifies CASGRPEAFF. The chain uses TRBV19 and TRBJ1-1; no reliable D call. V was trimmed by 11 bases and J by 6 bases, leaving 10 bases between them. The length of the CDR3 is 10 residues. Per the germline V gene, CDR1 is LNHDA and CDR2 is SQIVND (reference sequence).

This chain joins TRBV18 and TRBJ1-1, with D perhaps matching TRBD1 (5 bases). The CDR3 covers 15 residues. The V and J ends lost 4 bases and 4 bases respectively, with 16 bases between them. The germline CDR1 and CDR2 sequences are KGHSH and LQKENI. Here the CDR3 reads CASSLVGRGGTEAFF. Written as DNA, the CDR3 is TGTGCCAGCTCACTTGTCGGTCGTGGGGGCACTGAAGCTTTCTTT.

The chain joins TRBV15 to TRBJ2-1; D not resolved. Germline-derived CDR1 and CDR2 are LNHNV and YYDKDF (reference sequence). The CDR3 sequence is 11 residues long. V lost 0 bases to trimming and J lost 10 bases, with 4 bases between them. CDR3 coding DNA: TGTGCCACCAGCAGAGATACGGAGCAGTTCTTC. Amino acids: CATSRDTEQFF.

This chain joins TRBV2 and TRBJ1-1; 8 nucleotides line up with TRBD1. Germline V CDR1 and CDR2: SNHLY, FYNNEI. CDR3 length equals 14 residues. V lost 6 bases and J lost 1; bases outside the gene matches: 4. The CDR3 region is CASRAGQANTEAFF. CDR3 in DNA: TGTGCCAGCAGGGCGGGACAGGCGAACACTGAAGCTTTCTTT.

The chain combines TRBV7-9 with TRBJ2-5, with TRBD1 matching over 10 bases. The germline CDR1 and CDR2 sequences are SEHNR and FQNEAQ (reference sequence). Trimming took 1 base from V and 6 from J; bases not matched to a gene: 5. This CDR3 is 15 amino acids long. CDR3 in amino acids: CASSLGPDRGKTQYF. The CDR3 DNA is TGTGCCAGCAGCTTAGGACCGGACAGGGGGAAGACCCAGTACTTC. Based on the CDR3 plus reference TRBV7-9 and TRBJ2-5, the full variable domain is DTGVSQNPRHKITKRGQNVTFRCDPISEHNRLYWYRQTLGQGPEFLTYFQNEAQLEKSRLLSDRFSAERPKGSFSTLEIQRTEQGDSAMYLCASSLGPDRGKTQYFGPGTRLLVL.

The chain joins TRBV6-1 to TRBJ1-2; D call uncertain. The CDR3 spans 13 residues. CDR1 is MNHNS, CDR2 SASEGT, per germline. Trimming took 3 bases from V and 5 from J, leaving 10 bases between them. CDR3 sequence reads: CASSEGRQYGYTF. CDR3 bases: TGTGCCAGCAGTGAGGGCAGACAATATGGCTACACCTTC.

The CDR3 loop reads CASSVAVDPRGYTF. The CDR3 DNA reads as TGTGCCAGCAGCGTAGCTGTGGATCCCCGCGGCTACACCTTC. This chain uses TRBV9 with TRBJ1-2, with no clear D. CDR1 and CDR2 (germline): SGDLS, YYNGEE. The V end was cut by 0 bases, the J end by 8 bases, with 14 bases between. This CDR3 is 14 amino acids long. Together with reference TRBV9 and TRBJ1-2, the CDR3 gives the full variable domain: DSGVTQTPKHLITATGQRVTLRCSPRSGDLSVYWYQQSLDQGLQFLIQYYNGEERAKGNILERFSAQQFPDLHSELNLSSLELGDSALYFCASSVAVDPRGYTFGSGTRLTVV.

The rearrangement links TRBV2 to TRBJ1-1; D gene ambiguous. Trimming took 1 base from V and 7 from J, leaving 7 bases between them. From germline, CDR1 is SNHLY and CDR2 FYNNEI. The CDR3 length is 12 residues. CDR3 in DNA: TGTGCCAGCAGTGAAGAACAGTATGAAGCTTTCTTT. It is translated as CASSEEQYEAFF.

CDR3 in DNA: TGTGCCAGTAGTATCGCCAGCACAGATACGCAGTATTTT. This encodes CASSIASTDTQYF. This chain uses TRBV19 with TRBJ2-3; no clear D gene. This CDR3 spans 13 amino acids. Germline values: CDR1 LNHDA, CDR2 SQIVND (reference sequence). V dropped 3 bases and J dropped 0 bases, with 4 bases sitting between them.

V gene TRBV4-1 combines with J gene TRBJ2-2; 9 nucleotides match TRBD2. Germline CDR1 MGHRA, CDR2 YSYEKL. CDR3 length: 15 residues. Trimming took 6 bases from V and 1 from J; bases not matched to a gene: 3. CDR3 DNA: TGCGCCAGCAGAAAAGCGGGGGGGAACACCGGGGAGCTGTTTTTT. This codes for CASRKAGGNTGELFF.

Written as DNA, the CDR3 is TGTGCCAGCAGCATACAGGGGGCAACTGAAGCTTTCTTT. This codes for CASSIQGATEAFF. The chain recombines TRBV9 with TRBJ1-1, with 9 bases that match TRBD1. The CDR3 totals 13 residues. V gave up 4 bases and J gave up 5 bases; unmatched junction bases: 3. The germline gives CDR1 SGDLS, CDR2 YYNGEE.

The CDR3 is CASSRDFTDTQYF. CDR3 nucleotides: TGTGCCAGTAGTAGGGACTTCACAGATACGCAGTATTTT. V gene TRBV19 combines with J gene TRBJ2-3, with TRBD2 as a possible D gene (6 bases). The CDR3 covers 13 residues. From germline, CDR1 is LNHDA and CDR2 SQIVND (reference sequence). V lost 4 bases and J lost 2, with 7 bases in between.

The gene calls are TRBV29-1 and TRBJ1-4; no definite D call. Germline V gives CDR1 SQVTM, CDR2 ANQGSEA. The CDR3 extends over 12 amino acids. V was trimmed by 0 bases and J by 4 bases, leaving 3 bases between them. The CDR3: CSVEDNNEKLFF. CDR3 nucleotides: TGCAGCGTTGAAGATAATAATGAAAAACTGTTTTTT.

The V gene is TRBV7-2, the J gene TRBJ1-3; D remains ambiguous. Germline V CDR1 and CDR2: SGHTA, FQGNSA. CDR3 length equals 13 residues. Trimming cost V 5 bases and J 1 base, with 6 bases left between them. In nucleotides, the CDR3 is TGTGCCAGCAGCGGGGAGTCTGGAAACACCATATATTTT. Translated, it gives CASSGESGNTIYF.

The chain combines TRBV21-1 with TRBJ1-1; the table names TRBD1, a call not compared with the DNA. TRBV21-1 counts as a pseudogene. The CDR3 is 13 residues long. The CDR3 DNA sequence: TGTGCCAGCACCCCTCAGGGGACAAATGAAGCTTTCTTT. As protein: CASTPQGTNEAFF.